This TCR beta chain came from a study of shared clonotypes between healthy human individuals. Study-level findings and limits: Estimated clonotype richness was generally higher in naive than memory subsets. Four donors had 5% to 6.5% of their naive CD4 clonotypes in common.

The assay was carried out at the deep level. Repertoires were generated with immunoSEQ multiplex PCR, while TCRdb's copy carries only in-frame clones and drops some. The sample includes around 2.1 million clones, more than 85% of them seen just once. Germline CDR1 MGHRA, CDR2 YSYEKL. The CDR3 covers 15 residues. V shed 1 base and J shed 3 bases, with 12 bases lying between them. As to this clone: Its specificity is unknown.

Naive CD8 cells, CD45RO-negative and positively selected for CCR7, excluded terminally differentiated effector memory CD45RA+ cells. The J gene is TRBJ1-2, the V gene TRBV4-1, with D possibly being TRBD1 (5 bases). Sample: naive CD8+ T cells from PBMCs. The sequence derives from a man between 18 and 29 years old in good health. Some clones in this sample may be carry-over from other donors' samples. Here the CDR3 reads CASSQVGALYYGYTF. CDR3 DNA: TGCGCCAGCAGCCAAGTAGGGGCTCTTTACTATGGCTACACCTTC.